A single sample is the source of the 10 T cell receptor beta chains below, sequenced in a study of CD8 T cells in ankylosing spondylitis. MiXCR was run by TCRdb on the 5' RACE reads, yielding one entry per CDR3 protein. The sample comprises approximately 290,000 distinct CDR3 sequences, less than 25% of which are singletons, and 3.5% rests with the top ten. Sequencing used blood, either unsorted or a sorted T cell fraction (not recorded which). Every receptor here comes from a female donor with ankylosing spondylitis or in good health (not recorded which).

The J gene is TRBJ2-1, the V gene TRBV28; D unclear. The CDR3 runs 14 residues. V was clipped by 5 bases and J by 5 bases, with 13 bases between them. Per the germline V gene, CDR1 is MDHEN and CDR2 is SYDVKM. CDR3 sequence: CASSPALGNNEQFF. CDR3 sequence (DNA): TGTGCCAGCAGTCCCGCGCTAGGAAACAATGAGCAGTTCTTC.

The gene calls are TRBV29-1 and TRBJ2-5; the D call may be TRBD1 or TRBD2 (6 bases each). Germline V CDR1 and CDR2: SQVTM, ANQGSEA. V was trimmed by 3 bases and J by 10 bases, leaving 15 bases between them. The CDR3 spans 12 residues. CDR3: CSVDRSKGGQYF. The CDR3 coding sequence is TGCAGCGTTGACAGGTCAAAGGGGGGCCAGTACTTC.

This clonotype was seen many times. This chain uses TRBV12-3 or TRBV12-4 with TRBJ1-2; a possible D gene is TRBD1 (6 bases). The CDR3 has 13 amino acids. V lost 4 bases and J lost 8, with 14 bases in between. The CDR3 here is CASSYREGGGYTF. The CDR3 nucleotides are TGTGCCAGCAGTTACAGGGAAGGAGGAGGCTACACCTTC.

The chain couples TRBV18 to TRBJ2-7; 8 nucleotides align to TRBD1. Germline values: CDR1 KGHSH, CDR2 LQKENI. The CDR3 consists of 14 residues. V dropped 3 bases and J dropped 10; count of bases not matched to a gene: 11. The CDR3 reads CASSPGGQGTTQYF. DNA for the CDR3: TGTGCCAGCTCACCGGGCGGACAGGGTACGACACAGTACTTC.

This clonotype was counted a few times. The chain links TRBV2 to TRBJ2-7; 8 bases are shared with TRBD2. Germline trimming cut 7 bases from V and 6 bases from J; bases unmatched to any gene: 8. Germline values: CDR1 SNHLY, CDR2 FYNNEI. This CDR3 contains 13 residues. CDR3 loop: CASKALAGGEQYF. In DNA, the CDR3 is TGTGCCAGCAAGGCCCTAGCGGGCGGCGAGCAGTACTTC.

The genes are TRBV24-1 and TRBJ2-1; 8 nucleotides match TRBD1. Germline CDR1 and CDR2: KGHDR and SFDVKD. The ends lost 3 bases at V and 8 bases at J; junction bases unmatched: 8. This CDR3 is 15 amino acids long. DNA for the CDR3: TGTGCCACCAGTGATCCAGGGGGCCGGAGCTATGAGCAGTTCTTC. Translating it yields CATSDPGGRSYEQFF.

This clonotype was detected a few times. The chain employs TRBV12-3 or TRBV12-4 and TRBJ2-7; possibly TRBD1 or TRBD2 for D (6 bases each). Trimming took off 5 bases at V and 9 bases at J, with 23 bases between the two ends. The CDR3 is 15 amino acids. The CDR3 reads CASSAQWRGVGGQYF. Here the CDR3 DNA reads TGTGCCAGCAGTGCCCAATGGAGGGGGGTAGGAGGGCAGTACTTC.

This clonotype was recorded at least ten times. This chain connects TRBV12-3 or TRBV12-4 to TRBJ2-5; TRBD1 matches 8 bases. There are 15 residues in the CDR3. V dropped 3 bases and J dropped 4; count of bases not matched to a gene: 7. The CDR3 loop is CASSLGDRRGETQYF. The CDR3 bases are TGTGCCAGCAGTTTGGGGGACAGGAGGGGAGAGACCCAGTACTTC.

This clonotype was picked up a small number of times. The chain is built from TRBV20-1 and TRBJ1-1; D gene ambiguous. The CDR3 is 14 residues long. Trimming pared 6 bases from V and 0 bases from J, leaving 14 bases between. Germline assignment: CDR1 DFQATT and CDR2 SNEGSKA (reference sequence). CDR3 amino acids: CSAPRAGMNTEAFF. The CDR3 bases are TGCAGTGCCCCACGGGCAGGTATGAACACTGAAGCTTTCTTT.

The table lists this clonotype with a few counts. J is TRBJ2-6 and V is TRBV23-1; D is unclear. TRBV23-1 is labeled an ORF, and its function is uncertain. The V and J ends lost 1 base and 1 base respectively, with 11 bases between them. CDR3 length: 17 amino acids. The DNA for the CDR3 is TGCGCCAGCAGTCAATACCAACTTAGGTCTGGGGCCAACGTCCTGACTTTC. Its translation: CASSQYQLRSGANVLTF.